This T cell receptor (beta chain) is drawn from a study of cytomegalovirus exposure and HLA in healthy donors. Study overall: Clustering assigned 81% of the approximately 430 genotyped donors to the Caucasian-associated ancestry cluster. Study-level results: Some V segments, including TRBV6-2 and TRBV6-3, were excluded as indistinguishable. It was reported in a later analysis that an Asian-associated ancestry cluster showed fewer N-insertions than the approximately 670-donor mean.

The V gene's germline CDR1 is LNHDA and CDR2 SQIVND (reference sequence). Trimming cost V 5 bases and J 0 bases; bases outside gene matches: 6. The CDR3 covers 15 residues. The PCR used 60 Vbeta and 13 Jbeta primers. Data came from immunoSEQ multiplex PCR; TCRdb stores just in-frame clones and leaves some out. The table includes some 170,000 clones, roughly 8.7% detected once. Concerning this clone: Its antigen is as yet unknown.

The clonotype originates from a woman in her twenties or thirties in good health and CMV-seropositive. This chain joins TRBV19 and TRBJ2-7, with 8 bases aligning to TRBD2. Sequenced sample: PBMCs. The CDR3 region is CASSFIAGPSYEQYF. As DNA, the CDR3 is TGTGCCAGTAGTTTCATAGCGGGACCCTCCTACGAGCAGTACTTC.